These T cell receptor beta chains were read from a single sample in a study of cytomegalovirus exposure and HLA in healthy donors. Assay: immunoSEQ multiplex PCR; the TCRdb copy retains only in-frame clones and omits some. The data contain about 130,000 clones, 81% of them seen just once; the ten biggest clones take up around 0.7%. Sample: PBMCs. Receptors originate from a man aged 18 to 29 in good health and CMV-seronegative. Each CDR3 is given with its conserved first and last residue. The D gene is left open where the match is weak. Expanded clones get a size class; other rows say once, few or many, or leave the size out.

cdr3_length: 17; clone_size: .; v_call: TRBV7-9; d_call: TRBD1; j_call: TRBJ1-4; cdr3_nt: TGTGCCAGCAGCTTAGTACCCTACAGGGGCCACAATGAAAAACTGTTTTTT; cdr3_aa: CASSLVPYRGHNEKLFF
cdr3_length: 13; clone_size: .; v_call: TRBV5-4; d_call: .; j_call: TRBJ1-1; cdr3_nt: TGTGCCAGCAGCTTGATAGAGAGGACTGAAGCTTTCTTT; cdr3_aa: CASSLIERTEAFF
cdr3_length: 13; clone_size: .; v_call: TRBV5-1; d_call: .; j_call: TRBJ2-5; cdr3_nt: TGCGCCAGCAGCTTGGGAGGGATGGAGACCCAGTACTTC; cdr3_aa: CASSLGGMETQYF
cdr3_length: 13; clone_size: .; v_call: TRBV7-6; d_call: .; j_call: TRBJ1-3; cdr3_nt: TGTGCCAGCAGCAAAGGACAGGGAAACACCATATATTTT; cdr3_aa: CASSKGQGNTIYF
cdr3_length: 12; clone_size: .; v_call: TRBV28; d_call: .; j_call: TRBJ2-5; cdr3_nt: TGTGCCAGCAGTGGACAGTGGGAGACCCAGTACTTC; cdr3_aa: CASSGQWETQYF
cdr3_length: 14; clone_size: .; v_call: TRBV5-3; d_call: .; j_call: TRBJ1-1; cdr3_nt: TGTGCCAGAAGCTTAAACAGGACGAACACTGAAGCTTTCTTT; cdr3_aa: CARSLNRTNTEAFF
cdr3_length: 14; clone_size: few; v_call: TRBV6-5; d_call: .; j_call: TRBJ1-5; cdr3_nt: TGTGCCAGCAGTTACTCCGGAGGGAATCAGCCCCAGCATTTT; cdr3_aa: CASSYSGGNQPQHF
cdr3_length: 14; clone_size: .; v_call: TRBV7-2; d_call: .; j_call: TRBJ2-5; cdr3_nt: TGTGCCAGCAGCTCCGGGACTCTCGGGGAGACCCAGTACTTC; cdr3_aa: CASSSGTLGETQYF
cdr3_length: 15; clone_size: .; v_call: TRBV10-3; d_call: TRBD1; j_call: TRBJ1-5; cdr3_nt: TGTGCCATCAGTGACACAGGGGGAGGACGACAGCCCCAGCATTTT; cdr3_aa: CAISDTGGGRQPQHF
cdr3_length: 16; clone_size: .; v_call: TRBV7-9; d_call: TRBD1; j_call: TRBJ2-2; cdr3_nt: TGTGCCAGCAGCTTCGGGACAGGATCGAACACCGGGGAGCTGTTTTTT; cdr3_aa: CASSFGTGSNTGELFF
cdr3_length: 14; clone_size: .; v_call: TRBV7-9; d_call: .; j_call: TRBJ1-5; cdr3_nt: TGTGCCAATCCCATCCCGGTTGTCAATCAGCCCCAGCATTTT; cdr3_aa: CANPIPVVNQPQHF
cdr3_length: 14; clone_size: .; v_call: TRBV28; d_call: TRBD1; j_call: TRBJ2-1; cdr3_nt: TGTGCCAGCAGTTCGACGACAGGGACCCATGAGCAGTTCTTC; cdr3_aa: CASSSTTGTHEQFF
cdr3_length: 12; clone_size: .; v_call: TRBV30; d_call: .; j_call: TRBJ2-7; cdr3_nt: TGTGCCTGGAGTCCCTTCAGTGACGAGCAGTACTTC; cdr3_aa: CAWSPFSDEQYF
cdr3_length: 14; clone_size: .; v_call: TRBV5-1; d_call: TRBD1; j_call: TRBJ1-6; cdr3_nt: TGCGCCAGCAGCTTGGGGACAGGGTTTTCACCCCTCCACTTT; cdr3_aa: CASSLGTGFSPLHF
cdr3_length: 14; clone_size: .; v_call: TRBV5-1; d_call: .; j_call: TRBJ2-7; cdr3_nt: TGCGCCAGCAGCTTGGGACAGCCTCCCTACGAGCAGTACTTC; cdr3_aa: CASSLGQPPYEQYF
cdr3_length: 20; clone_size: .; v_call: TRBV4-3; d_call: .; j_call: TRBJ1-6; cdr3_nt: TGCGCCAGCAGCCAAGACGACCTACGCAGGGTTTATGGTTGGAATTCACCCCTCCACTTT; cdr3_aa: CASSQDDLRRVYGWNSPLHF
cdr3_length: 14; clone_size: .; v_call: TRBV6-5; d_call: .; j_call: TRBJ2-5; cdr3_nt: TGTGCCAGCACCGAACCGACTAGAAAAGAGACCCAGTACTTC; cdr3_aa: CASTEPTRKETQYF
cdr3_length: 15; clone_size: .; v_call: TRBV18; d_call: TRBD1; j_call: TRBJ1-6; cdr3_nt: TGTGCCAGCTCGCGAGGACAGGGAATAGATTCACCCCTCCACTTT; cdr3_aa: CASSRGQGIDSPLHF
cdr3_length: 17; clone_size: .; v_call: TRBV11-2; d_call: TRBD1; j_call: TRBJ1-2; cdr3_nt: TGTGCCAGCAGCTTAGTTGGGGTAGGGGGCTTAGGCTATGGCTACACCTTC; cdr3_aa: CASSLVGVGGLGYGYTF
cdr3_length: 17; clone_size: few; v_call: TRBV5-1; d_call: TRBD1; j_call: TRBJ2-1; cdr3_nt: TGCGCCAGCAGCCCCGGGCGACAGGGGCGTCCACACAATGAGCAGTTCTTC; cdr3_aa: CASSPGRQGRPHNEQFF
cdr3_length: 15; clone_size: .; v_call: TRBV5-1; d_call: TRBD1; j_call: TRBJ1-5; cdr3_nt: TGCGCCAGCAGCCCGGACAGGAGGGATGATCAGCCCCAGCATTTT; cdr3_aa: CASSPDRRDDQPQHF
cdr3_length: 16; clone_size: .; v_call: TRBV5-1; d_call: .; j_call: TRBJ2-7; cdr3_nt: TGCGCCAGCAGCTCCACCCCTGACACTTTACCCTACGAGCAGTACTTC; cdr3_aa: CASSSTPDTLPYEQYF
cdr3_length: 14; clone_size: .; v_call: TRBV10-3; d_call: TRBD1; j_call: TRBJ2-3; cdr3_nt: TGTGCCATCAGTGCGGGACAGGGTGAAGATACGCAGTATTTT; cdr3_aa: CAISAGQGEDTQYF
cdr3_length: 15; clone_size: .; v_call: TRBV11-2; d_call: TRBD2; j_call: TRBJ2-1; cdr3_nt: TGTGCCAGCAGCTTCGGGACTAGCTCCTACAATGAGCAGTTCTTC; cdr3_aa: CASSFGTSSYNEQFF
cdr3_length: 14; clone_size: .; v_call: TRBV4-1; d_call: .; j_call: TRBJ1-2; cdr3_nt: TGCGCCAGCAGCCCTACACGGGCTAACTATGGCTACACCTTC; cdr3_aa: CASSPTRANYGYTF
cdr3_length: 16; clone_size: .; v_call: TRBV6-6; d_call: .; j_call: TRBJ1-2; cdr3_nt: TGTGCCAGCAGTTACGAGGCAGGAGGGTTAGTCTATGGCTACACCTTC; cdr3_aa: CASSYEAGGLVYGYTF
cdr3_length: 14; clone_size: .; v_call: TRBV6-1; d_call: TRBD1; j_call: TRBJ1-4; cdr3_nt: TGTGCCAGCAGAAACGGGACAGTGAGTGAAAAACTGTTTTTT; cdr3_aa: CASRNGTVSEKLFF
cdr3_length: 15; clone_size: once; v_call: TRBV7-8; d_call: TRBD1; j_call: TRBJ1-2; cdr3_nt: TGTGCCAGCAGCTTAGCGGGGACAGGACAGGTTGGCTACACCTTC; cdr3_aa: CASSLAGTGQVGYTF
cdr3_length: 15; clone_size: .; v_call: TRBV9; d_call: TRBD1; j_call: TRBJ1-2; cdr3_nt: TGTGCCAGCAGCGACCGGGACAGGGGGAACTATGGCTACACCTTC; cdr3_aa: CASSDRDRGNYGYTF
cdr3_length: 13; clone_size: .; v_call: TRBV30; d_call: .; j_call: TRBJ1-2; cdr3_nt: TGTGCCTGCTCCTCAGGGAAACACTATGGCTACACCTTC; cdr3_aa: CACSSGKHYGYTF
cdr3_length: 16; clone_size: .; v_call: TRBV28; d_call: .; j_call: TRBJ1-5; cdr3_nt: TGTGCCAGCAGTTTATTAGCAGGGTCTAGCAATCAGCCCCAGCATTTT; cdr3_aa: CASSLLAGSSNQPQHF
cdr3_length: 15; clone_size: .; v_call: TRBV4-1; d_call: .; j_call: TRBJ1-2; cdr3_nt: TGCGCCAGCAGCCAAGAAGGGCAGGGGTACTATGGCTACACCTTC; cdr3_aa: CASSQEGQGYYGYTF
cdr3_length: 18; clone_size: .; v_call: TRBV6-1; d_call: .; j_call: TRBJ1-5; cdr3_nt: TGTGCCAGCAGTGTTCGATCCTGGGGCCCAATCCCCAATCAGCCCCAGCATTTT; cdr3_aa: CASSVRSWGPIPNQPQHF
cdr3_length: 14; clone_size: .; v_call: TRBV7-9; d_call: TRBD1; j_call: TRBJ2-7; cdr3_nt: TGTGCCAGCAATCGCCCCGGCACAGGGGACGAGCAGTACTTC; cdr3_aa: CASNRPGTGDEQYF
cdr3_length: 12; clone_size: .; v_call: TRBV7-2; d_call: .; j_call: TRBJ1-2; cdr3_nt: TGTGCCAGCAGCTTATCTGGCCGAGGCTACACCTTC; cdr3_aa: CASSLSGRGYTF
cdr3_length: 12; clone_size: once; v_call: TRBV29-1; d_call: .; j_call: TRBJ1-1; cdr3_nt: TGCAGCGTTGGCTCTCAGTTTTTTGAAGCTTTCTTT; cdr3_aa: CSVGSQFFEAFF